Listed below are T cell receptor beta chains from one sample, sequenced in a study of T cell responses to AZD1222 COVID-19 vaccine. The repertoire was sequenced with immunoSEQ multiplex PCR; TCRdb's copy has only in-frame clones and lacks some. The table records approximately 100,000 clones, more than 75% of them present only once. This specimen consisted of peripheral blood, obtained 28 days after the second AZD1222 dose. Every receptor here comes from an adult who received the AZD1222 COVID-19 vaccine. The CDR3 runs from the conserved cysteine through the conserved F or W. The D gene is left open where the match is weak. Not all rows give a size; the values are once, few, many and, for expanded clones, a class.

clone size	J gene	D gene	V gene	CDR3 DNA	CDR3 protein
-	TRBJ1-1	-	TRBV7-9	TGTGCCAGCGAAGCTGGCTACACTGAAGCTTTCTTT	CASEAGYTEAFF
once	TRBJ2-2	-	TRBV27	TGTGCCAGCAGCCTTAGTACCGGGGAGCTGTTTTTT	CASSLSTGELFF
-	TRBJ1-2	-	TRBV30	TGTGCCTGGACATATAACTATGGCTACACCTTC	CAWTYNYGYTF
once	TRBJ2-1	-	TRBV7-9	TGTGCCAGCAAACCCGCCTACAATGAGCAGTTCTTC	CASKPAYNEQFF
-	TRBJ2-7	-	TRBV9	TGTGCCAGCAGCGCCGATAGCGGCACCTACGAGCAGTACTTC	CASSADSGTYEQYF
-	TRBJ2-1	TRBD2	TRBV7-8	TGTGCCAGCAGCTTAGGGACTAGCTCCTACAATGAGCAGTTCTTC	CASSLGTSSYNEQFF
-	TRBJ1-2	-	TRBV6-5	TGTGCCAGCAGCAGCGTGGGGAGAGGCTACACCTTC	CASSSVGRGYTF
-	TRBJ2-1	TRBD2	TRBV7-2	TGTGCCAGCCACACTAGCGGGAGACGGGTCAATGAGCAGTTCTTC	CASHTSGRRVNEQFF
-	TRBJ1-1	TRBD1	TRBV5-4	TGTGCCAGCAGCTTGGGAGGGACAGGGGGCCACACTGAAGCTTTCTTT	CASSLGGTGGHTEAFF
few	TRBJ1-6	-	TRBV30	TGTGCCTGGAGTGGCTGGGGGGATGGTTCACCCCTCCACTTT	CAWSGWGDGSPLHF
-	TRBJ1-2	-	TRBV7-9	TGTGCCAGCAGCGTTGGACTCTATGGCTACACCTTC	CASSVGLYGYTF
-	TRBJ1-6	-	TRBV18	TGTGCCAGCTCAACCCCGGGGGGGCGTTTCTATTCACCCCTCCACTTT	CASSTPGGRFYSPLHF
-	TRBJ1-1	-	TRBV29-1	TGCAGCGTTGAAGATCGAGGAGGGTCGGGGACTGAAGCTTTCTTT	CSVEDRGGSGTEAFF
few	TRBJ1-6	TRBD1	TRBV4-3	TGCGCCAGCAGCCGCCGGACAGGGAATTCACCCCTCCACTTT	CASSRRTGNSPLHF